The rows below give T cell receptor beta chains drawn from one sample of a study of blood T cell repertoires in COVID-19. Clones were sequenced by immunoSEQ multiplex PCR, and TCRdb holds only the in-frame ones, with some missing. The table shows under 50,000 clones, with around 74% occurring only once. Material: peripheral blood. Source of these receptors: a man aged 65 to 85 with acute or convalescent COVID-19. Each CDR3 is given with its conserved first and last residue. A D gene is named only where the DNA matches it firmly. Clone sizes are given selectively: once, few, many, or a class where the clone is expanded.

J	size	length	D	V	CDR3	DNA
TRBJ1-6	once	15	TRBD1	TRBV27	CASSPLDRRPGTLHF	TGTGCCAGCAGTCCCCTGGACAGGAGACCTGGGACCCTCCACTTT
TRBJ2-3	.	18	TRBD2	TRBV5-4	CASSPRLAGGLRGDTQYF	TGTGCCAGCAGCCCTCGGCTAGCGGGAGGGCTGAGGGGAGATACGCAGTATTTT
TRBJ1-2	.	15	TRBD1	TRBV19	CASSIRTGENYGYTF	TGTGCCAGTAGTATCCGCACAGGGGAAAACTATGGCTACACCTTC
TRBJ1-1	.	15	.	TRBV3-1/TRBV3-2	CASSQGGGVGTEAFF	TGTGCCAGCAGCCAAGGCGGGGGGGTGGGCACTGAAGCTTTCTTT
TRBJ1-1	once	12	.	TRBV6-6	CASSTDSTEAFF	TGTGCCAGCAGTACCGACAGCACTGAAGCTTTCTTT
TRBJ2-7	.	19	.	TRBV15	CATSRAEARGLVSSYEQYF	TGTGCCACCAGCAGGGCAGAAGCCCGGGGACTCGTCAGCTCCTACGAGCAGTACTTC
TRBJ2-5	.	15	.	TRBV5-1	CASSPGGHLQETQYF	TGCGCCAGCAGCCCCGGCGGACACCTCCAAGAGACCCAGTACTTC
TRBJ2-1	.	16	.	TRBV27	CASSLRTASSYNEQFF	TGTGCCAGCAGTTTAAGGACAGCAAGCTCCTACAATGAGCAGTTCTTC
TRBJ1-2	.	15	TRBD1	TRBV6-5	CASSYSRDSNYGYTF	TGTGCCAGCAGTTACTCCCGGGACAGTAACTATGGCTACACCTTC
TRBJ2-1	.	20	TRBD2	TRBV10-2	CASSDRLAGALRSSYNEQFF	TGCGCCAGCAGTGATAGACTAGCGGGAGCCCTCAGGAGCTCCTACAATGAGCAGTTCTTC
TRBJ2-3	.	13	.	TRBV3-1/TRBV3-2	CASSPVSPDTQYF	TGTGCCAGCAGCCCAGTCAGTCCAGATACGCAGTATTTT
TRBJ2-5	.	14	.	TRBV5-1	CASSLRQVQETQYF	TGCGCCAGCAGCCTTCGACAGGTCCAAGAGACCCAGTACTTC
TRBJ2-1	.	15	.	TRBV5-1	CASSLGGTGYNEQFF	TGCGCCAGCAGCTTGGGGGGTACGGGATACAATGAGCAGTTCTTC
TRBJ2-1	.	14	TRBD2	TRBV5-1	CASSGGSFYNEQFF	TGCGCCAGCAGTGGCGGGAGCTTCTACAATGAGCAGTTCTTC
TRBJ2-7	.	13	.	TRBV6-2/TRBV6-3	CASSPFPLFEQYF	TGTGCCAGCAGCCCCTTCCCCCTTTTTGAGCAGTACTTC
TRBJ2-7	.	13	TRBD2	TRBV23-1	CATPGRDSYEQYF	TGCGCTACTCCGGGGAGGGACTCCTACGAGCAGTACTTC
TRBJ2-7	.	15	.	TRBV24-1	CATSDWSGGRYEQYF	TGTGCCACCAGTGATTGGTCAGGGGGGAGGTACGAGCAGTACTTC
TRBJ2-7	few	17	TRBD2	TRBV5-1	CASSWPSTSGSSYEQYF	TGCGCCAGCAGCTGGCCCTCGACTAGCGGGAGTTCCTACGAGCAGTACTTC
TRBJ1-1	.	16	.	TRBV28	CASSLMSGAGGTEAFF	TGTGCCAGCAGTTTAATGTCGGGGGCGGGAGGGACTGAAGCTTTCTTT
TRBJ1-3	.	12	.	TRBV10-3	CAIGRERNTIYF	TGTGCCATCGGGCGCGAAAGAAACACCATATATTTT
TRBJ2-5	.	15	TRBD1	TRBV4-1	CASSQVGTGVETQYF	TGCGCCAGCAGCCAAGTCGGGACAGGGGTCGAGACCCAGTACTTC
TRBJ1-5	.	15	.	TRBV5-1	CASSLSGDSNQPQHF	TGCGCCAGCAGCTTGTCGGGGGATAGCAATCAGCCCCAGCATTTT
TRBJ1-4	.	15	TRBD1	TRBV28	CASSPAGQSNEKLFF	TGTGCCAGCAGTCCCGCGGGACAGTCGAATGAAAAACTGTTTTTT
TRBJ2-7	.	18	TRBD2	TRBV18	CVSSPRTSGREGPYEQYF	TGTGTCAGCTCACCCAGGACTAGCGGGAGAGAGGGCCCCTACGAGCAGTACTTC
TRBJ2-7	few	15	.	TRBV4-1	CASSQDRGTGYEQYF	TGCGCCAGCAGCCAAGATCGGGGGACCGGGTACGAGCAGTACTTC
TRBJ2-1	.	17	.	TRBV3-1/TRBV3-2	CASSQDRSAAAYNEQFF	TGTGCCAGCAGCCAAGATCGGAGCGCAGCCGCCTACAATGAGCAGTTCTTC
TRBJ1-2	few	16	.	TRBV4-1	CASSQDWPGGNYGYTF	TGCGCCAGCAGCCAAGATTGGCCGGGAGGTAACTATGGCTACACCTTC
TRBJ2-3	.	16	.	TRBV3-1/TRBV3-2	CASSPSDRGSTDTQYF	TGTGCCAGCAGCCCCTCGGATCGGGGAAGCACAGATACGCAGTATTTT
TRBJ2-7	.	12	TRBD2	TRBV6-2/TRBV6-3	CASSSGTTLQYF	TGTGCCAGCAGCTCCGGGACTACCCTACAGTACTTC
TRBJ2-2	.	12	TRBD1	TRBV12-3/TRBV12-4	CASKGANGELFF	TGTGCCAGCAAGGGGGCGAACGGGGAGCTGTTTTTT
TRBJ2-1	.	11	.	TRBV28	CASSWTVEQFF	TGTGCCAGCAGTTGGACTGTTGAGCAGTTCTTC